This T cell receptor beta chain was retrieved from a study of T cell repertoires in cytomegalovirus infection. Study-level information: Shared public TCR beta signatures pointed to both CMV infection and a matching HLA type.

TCRdb redid the calling of the reads with MiXCR, one entry per CDR3 protein. The data contain roughly 100,000 distinct CDR3 sequences, approximately 17% of them seen just once; the ten biggest clones take up 8%. In the case of this clonotype: One base away lies a much larger clone, so this may be a sequencing read error.

From germline, CDR1 is DFQATT and CDR2 SNEGSKA (reference sequence). The CDR3 spans 19 residues. V lost 0 bases to trimming and J lost 7 bases; unmatched junction nucleotides: 21. This sequence originates from a human donor in good health (CMV status not recorded). Some clones in this sample may be carry-over from other donors' samples. The chain has TRBV20-1 and TRBJ1-1; 9 bases agree with TRBD1. The sequencing input was PBMCs. The CDR3 region is CSARDWSGGQGFTGSEAFF. The CDR3, as DNA: TGCAGTGCTAGAGATTGGTCGGGGGGACAGGGTTTTACGGGGAGTGAAGCTTTCTTT.